Presented here are 5 T cell receptor beta chains from one specimen sequenced in a study of blood T cells in healthy people across ages. Through a sample-barcoded 5' primer and a J-beta primer mix, a second PCR was run for roughly 7 to 12 cycles. TCRdb independently ran MiXCR on the 5' RACE reads; one entry per CDR3 protein. The table shows roughly 1.4 million distinct CDR3 sequences, with 59% occurring only once. What was sequenced was blood. These receptors came from a man younger than 30 in good health.

The rearrangement uses TRBV5-1 and TRBJ1-4; D is unclear. The CDR3 has 17 amino acids. Trimming cost V 0 bases and J 7 bases, with 19 bases left between them. Germline loops: CDR1 SGHRS, CDR2 YFSETQ. In nucleotides, the CDR3 is TGCGCCAGCAGCTTGGAAGGGATTTCCCCCTATAGTGAAAAACTGTTTTTT. Residues: CASSLEGISPYSEKLFF.

The chain employs TRBV27 and TRBJ2-1; D is unresolved. From germline, CDR1 is MNHEY and CDR2 SMNVEV (reference sequence). The CDR3 has 11 amino acids. V was cut by 2 bases and J by 9 bases, with 5 bases left in between. The CDR3 DNA reads TGTGCCAGCAGTTTACCGTGTGAGCAGTTCTTC. Amino acid sequence: CASSLPCEQFF.

This chain connects TRBV7-9 to TRBJ2-7, with 7 nucleotides matching TRBD1. J was trimmed by 0 bases and V by 6 bases; bases with no gene match: 8. Germline CDR1 is SEHNR and CDR2 is FQNEAQ (reference sequence). The CDR3 sequence is 15 residues long. The CDR3 region has the DNA TGTGCCAGCAGTTCCAAGGGGGCCAGCTCCTACGAGCAGTACTTC. This encodes CASSSKGASSYEQYF.

The chain couples TRBV10-3 to TRBJ2-3; no firm D call. Germline-derived CDR1 and CDR2 are ENHRY and SYGVKD. The CDR3 contains 14 residues. Trimming left V 4 bases short and J 1 base short, with 9 bases between. The CDR3 protein is CAISGGLGTDTQYF. The CDR3 nucleotides read TGTGCCATCAGTGGGGGTTTAGGCACAGATACGCAGTATTTT.

The rearrangement uses TRBV20-1 and TRBJ2-1; tentative D call: TRBD2 (6 bases). The CDR3 runs to 13 residues. V was trimmed by 3 bases and J by 4 bases, leaving 10 bases between them. Germline lookup yields CDR1 DFQATT and CDR2 SNEGSKA (reference sequence). CDR3 nucleotide sequence: TGCAGTGCTAGGGGGAGGCAGTACAATGAGCAGTTCTTC. Translation gives CSARGRQYNEQFF.